This T cell receptor (beta chain) was sequenced for a study of cytomegalovirus exposure and HLA in healthy donors (dated by TCRdb to between 2016 and 2019). Turning to the overall study: According to an earlier analysis of 550 to 750 of the donors, about 179 million T cells yielded 120 million or so unique TCR beta sequences and around 300 Gb of sequence data. Approximately 330 gigabases of sequencing data and approximately 91 million unique TCR sequences made up an early release that covered over 550 HLA-typed donors. Among the 398 genotyped donors, approximately 76% belonged to the genetic ancestry cluster associated with self-reported Caucasian donors. The study aimed to test whether cataloging public T cell receptors could reveal signatures of past pathogen exposure. The study profiled the T cell repertoires of about 640 subjects by immunosequencing and related them to cytomegalovirus serostatus. In addition to the first cohort of 650 to 800 subjects, a separate validation cohort of 100 to 150 different subjects was used. The study combined high-throughput TCR immunosequencing, statistical association of individual TCRs with disease status, and machine learning to predict cytomegalovirus infection status. To study patterns of TCR occurrence, a later analysis re-analyzed previously published TCR beta repertoires from hundreds of donors and added high-resolution HLA genotyping. Rather than drawing on any new phenotypic data, the later analysis identified candidate immune exposures from TCR beta sequences and the way those sequences occurred across donors. An earlier analysis of fewer than 750 of the donors used high-throughput TCR beta sequencing to judge whether each TCR beta V gene segment behaved as functional or pseudogenic. Donor age, sex, ethnicity and CMV serostatus were compiled alongside the repertoire data. A later genetic analysis took genome-wide SNP genotypes for 398 of the 666 donors and used that subset as a discovery cohort. All discovery cohort repertoires had been generated on a single sequencing platform. Class I and class II HLA loci were covered by the typing at four-digit resolution. Typing coverage differed by locus: A, B, C, DRB1 and DQB1 were typed in about 629-630 donors, DQA1 in approximately 520, DPA1 in approximately 600, and DPB1 in just under 490. Five DR-DQ haplotypes were treated as single units for association and clustering because of strong linkage in the cohort. Among roughly 400 genotyped donors of the cohort, an average of roughly 240,000 unique TCR beta nucleotide sequences were sequenced per donor, about a sixth of them non-productive.

Libraries were made using the immunoSEQ multiplex PCR assay. The multiplex PCR relied on a mix of 60 forward primers for TCR Vbeta segments and 13 reverse primers for TCR Jbeta segments. The CDR3 region of rearranged TCR beta genes was amplified from genomic DNA with a multiplex PCR assay. Amplified TCR beta libraries were sequenced as 87-base-pair reads on the Illumina HiSeq System. On the study's bioinformatics: A later analysis tallied around 87 million unique TCR beta chains across the 666 repertoires, and around 10 million of those chains were shared by two or more donors. Raw reads were error-corrected and collapsed into unique sequences by a nearest-neighbor algorithm in which closely related sequences were merged to remove PCR and sequencing errors. CDR3 sequences were aligned to IMGT reference sequences to assign V, D and J gene segments. For a sequence to be retained, a match of at least six nucleotides was required to both a V gene segment and a J gene segment. A rearrangement counted as productive if the CDR3 had no stop codons and remained in frame with V and J, and every other rearrangement counted as non-productive. Following IMGT convention, CDR3 was defined as the stretch from the second conserved V-encoded cysteine to the conserved J-encoded phenylalanine. Sequences without an unambiguous match to a single V gene segment were excluded from the earlier analysis of approximately 560 of the donors. An earlier analysis of 587 of the donors classified V segments as functional when productive rearrangements were above 56.7% and as segregating when the standard deviation between donors was above 5%. A statistical classification framework was developed to diagnose cytomegalovirus status using the catalog of TCR beta chain sequences. A later analysis assigned V and J genes by comparing TCR nucleotide sequences with IMGT/GENE-DB human TR gene sequences. A later analysis assigned CDR3 sequences and most-parsimonious VDJ recombination scenarios with the TCRdist pipeline. In a later analysis, every TCR beta chain was defined by the combination of its CDR3 amino acid sequence and its V-gene family, and reads without a unique V-gene family were dropped. To address suspected cross-contamination and a sequencing artifact, a later analysis removed 550 to 750 highly shared, low-generation-probability nucleotide sequences. In a later analysis, a clonal expansion index was calculated for each public chain from normalized within-repertoire ranks of inferred template counts. Generation probabilities in a later analysis came from a VDJ recombination model fitted to out-of-frame rearrangements, and those results were checked against IGoR. In a later analysis, TCR-TCR, TCR-HLA and TCR-CMV co-occurrence was scored with hypergeometric tests, and a repertoire-size bias correction was applied to TCR pairs. In a later analysis, false discovery rates were estimated by permuting HLA or CMV assignments 20 times. A later analysis grouped co-occurring TCRs with DBSCAN, adding TCRdist sequence similarity when clustering within HLA-allele-positive subsets. For co-occurrence clustering, repertoires with fewer than 30,000 or more than 120,000 public chains were excluded, along with four to six repertoires with anomalous nucleotide sharing. TCRdb carries this immuneACCESS record with in-frame sequences only. Its versions omit some clonotypes, under half of them owing to an unresolved V gene in the studies checked, with the rest unexplained. V and J calls and clone size are copied from that table; D and trimming were computed from the DNA. Present in this sample are about 190,000 clones, more than 80% of which were seen just once. Jointly, the top ten make up about 2.4% of the sample.

Results and caveats for the whole study, not just this receptor: When HLA alleles, especially DR and DQ, strongly co-occurred, TCR associations were difficult to assign to individual alleles. Compared with the roughly 700-donor mean, donors in an Asian-associated ancestry cluster had fewer N-insertions in productive TCRs, according to a later genetic analysis. The study gave a list of about 170 TCR beta chains associated with cytomegalovirus. Roughly uniform sequencing depth across donors was assumed in presence/absence analyses, although this assumption may not hold. According to a later analysis, TCR association rates differed among HLA loci, with DRB1 alleles showing the most associated TCRs and HLA-C alleles showing the fewest. A further reported finding was that TCR beta sequences accurately predicted the HLA-A and HLA-B alleles for most subjects in the first cohort. Several of the top co-occurrence clusters appeared to be linked to parvovirus B19, influenza, CMV and Epstein-Barr virus, according to a later analysis. In both the original and validation cohorts, the classifier was reported to diagnose cytomegalovirus status with high specificity and sensitivity. At a false discovery rate of 0.05, a later analysis linked roughly 17,000 TCR beta sequences to specific HLA alleles. Linkage disequilibrium might explain the correlated functional status among segregating V segments, but an unknown experimental factor could not be excluded. Most TCR sequences were observed very rarely across donors, whereas some public TCRs were present in many individuals. Some IMGT-functional V segments, including TRBV6-2 and TRBV6-3, could not be distinguished by the 87-base-pair reads and were therefore excluded. CMV serostatus was the only immune exposure information available for the cohort. Only TCR beta chains were sequenced in this cohort, and the absence of alpha or paired-chain data limited detectable features. Because counts were too low, some 16 rarely observed V segments, including chromosome 9 orphons, were excluded from the earlier analysis of about 500 of the donors. V-gene and J-gene trimming of TCR beta chains was associated with a missense DCLRE1C variant in a later genetic analysis, and the association was replicated in an independent cohort. The authors suggested that the approach could potentially be generalized to other disease states and immunological phenotypes. A few of the identified cytomegalovirus-associated TCR beta chains were confirmed in vitro to be specific for cytomegalovirus antigens. In an earlier analysis of some 640 of the donors, most TCR beta V segments were observed in productive rearrangements about 90% or about 30% of the time, broadly matching IMGT annotations. Because HLA typing was missing for some donors at each locus, association tests included only the typed subset. A later analysis found that HLA-associated TCR beta chains were more clonally expanded and had lower generation probabilities than equally common non-associated chains. A cluster of highly shared sequence variants was judged likely to be a technical artifact of the sequencing pipeline. In a later analysis, most CMV-associated TCR beta chains were found to appear HLA-restricted, with HLA associations seemingly driven largely by CMV exposure.

This clone was seen once. Its specific antigen is unknown. No qualities accompany the bases; no much larger clone lies one base away. From cysteine to phenylalanine, the CDR3 is 15 amino acids long. CDR3 DNA only is kept here, 45 bases in frame from base 1. V has 3 bases trimmed and J has 2 bases trimmed; junction bases matching no gene number 1. Per the germline V gene, SGHRS is the CDR1 and YFSETQ is the CDR2. The cohort was made up of 500 to 800 healthy bone marrow donors. At the time of sampling, every cohort member was nominally healthy, though immune exposures that went unrecorded were likely present. The donor tested CMV seronegative and was one of the 352 seronegative cohort members. A peripheral blood sample was provided by each donor, and peripheral blood mononuclear cells were used for TCR beta sequencing. The Qiagen DNeasy Blood Extraction Kit was used to extract genomic DNA from the blood cell samples.

Sequencing was done on a sample of PBMCs. This clonotype was obtained from a male donor in good health and CMV-seronegative. The chain uses TRBV5-1 and TRBJ2-6; 8 nucleotides in the junction match TRBD2. The DNA sequence reads TGCGCCAGCAGCTCGGGGGGGGCTGGGGCCAACGTCCTGACTTTC. This gives the protein CASSSGGAGANVLTF.